This paragraph covers one T cell receptor (beta chain) sequence. Clones were sequenced by immunoSEQ multiplex PCR, and TCRdb holds only the in-frame ones, with some missing. The top ten hold roughly 0.0094% of the sample, which has about 660,000 clones, about 90% seen once. Per the germline V gene, CDR1 is SGHTA and CDR2 is FQGTGA. The CDR3 extends over 15 amino acids. J gave up 13 bases and V 4 bases, and 17 bases lay outside the gene matches. The sample comes from a study of shared T cell receptors in the human thymus. These records were also assigned to another study, of human thymus T cells. From that paper: Resections from corrective heart surgery supplied the thymus tissue. Seemingly biased V and J gene usage marked thymic and blood repertoires. Related research found strongly overlapping thymic repertoires in unrelated individuals.

This chain joins TRBV7-3 and TRBJ2-5; TRBD2 aligns across 8 bases. The clonotype comes from a boy under two years old with a congenital heart defect. Sequencing input: thymocytes. The CDR3 protein is CASSSERGPTSPLYF. The CDR3 nucleotides are TGTGCCAGCAGCTCCGAGCGGGGGCCTACCTCCCCACTGTACTTC. The variable domain in full, completed from reference TRBV7-3 and TRBJ2-5, reads GAGVSQTPSNKVTEKGKYVELRCDPISGHTALYWYRQSLGQGPEFLIYFQGTGAADDSGLPNDRFFAVRPEGSVSTLKIQRTERGDSAVYLCASSSERGPTSPLYFGPGTRLLVL.